The T cell receptor beta chain described here comes from a study of T cell responses to AZD1222 COVID-19 vaccine. The study, taken as a whole, reports: Regions left unmutated in variants are reportedly the target of nearly half of spike-specific TCRs.

Trimming removed 4 bases at V and 0 bases at J, with 13 bases between. Germline CDR1 is LNHNV and CDR2 is YYDKDF (reference sequence). The CDR3 runs to 15 residues. Here immunoSEQ multiplex PCR was the method, and the copy in TCRdb shows in-frame clones only, minus some. Here the sample spans about 270,000 clones, around 93% being singletons. About this clone itself: No antigen is known for it.

The TCR comes from an adult who received the AZD1222 COVID-19 vaccine. The chain joins TRBV15 to TRBJ2-7; D is possibly TRBD1 or TRBD2 (5 bases each). Here the sequenced sample was peripheral blood, taken 28 days after the second AZD1222 dose. The CDR3 sequence: CATSIWGTASYEQYF. CDR3 sequence (DNA): TGTGCCACCAGCATCTGGGGGACGGCCTCCTACGAGCAGTACTTC.